Here is one TCR beta chain with its context. The antigen is undetermined. Germline V gene data show CDR1 as SGHRS and CDR2 as YFSETQ. CDR3 length: 15 amino acids. This sample was included in a study of siplizumab effects on memory and regulatory T cells. Notes on the study in general: In roughly 80-95% of proliferating CD4+ or CD8+ clones, a naive or memory phenotype could not be assigned.

Assay: immunoSEQ multiplex PCR; the TCRdb copy retains only in-frame clones and omits some. The sample yields about 57,000 clones, less than 90% seen once. The gene calls are TRBV5-1 and TRBJ1-1; 8 positions match TRBD1. Sequencing was performed on memory CD4+ T cells sorted from blood. This TCR derives from a human donor in good health. CDR3 region: CGSRTGYIMNTEAFF. The CDR3 coding sequence is TGCGGCTCGAGGACAGGGTACATCATGAACACTGAAGCTTTCTTT.